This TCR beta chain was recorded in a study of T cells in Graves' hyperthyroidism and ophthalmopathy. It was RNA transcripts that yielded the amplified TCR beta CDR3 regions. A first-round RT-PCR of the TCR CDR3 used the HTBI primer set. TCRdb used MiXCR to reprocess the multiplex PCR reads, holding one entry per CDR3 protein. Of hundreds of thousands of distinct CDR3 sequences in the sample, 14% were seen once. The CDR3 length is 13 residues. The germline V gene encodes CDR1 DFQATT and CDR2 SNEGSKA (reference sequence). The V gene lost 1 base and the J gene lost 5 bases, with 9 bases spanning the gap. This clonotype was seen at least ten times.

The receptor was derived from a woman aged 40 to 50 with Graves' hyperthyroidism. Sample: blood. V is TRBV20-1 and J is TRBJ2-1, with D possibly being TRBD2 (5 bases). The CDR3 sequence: CSARGTADNEQFF. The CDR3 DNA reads TGCAGTGCTAGAGGGACTGCAGACAATGAGCAGTTCTTC.